This T cell receptor (beta chain) was captured by sequencing in a study of cytomegalovirus exposure and HLA in healthy donors. Researchers ran the PCR with 60 Vbeta and 13 Jbeta primers. TCRdb's copy holds only in-frame clones and misses some; the assay was immunoSEQ multiplex PCR. The sample has about 55,000 clones. V dropped 4 bases and J dropped 2; count of bases not matched to a gene: 5. The CDR3 is made up of 14 amino acids. Germline V gene data show CDR1 as SQVTM and CDR2 as ANQGSEA. This clonotype was sampled from a man aged 50 to 59 in good health and CMV-seropositive. This sequence joins TRBV29-1 and TRBJ2-7; 10 bases line up with TRBD1. The sample consisted of PBMCs. The CDR3 reads CSVVVGQGAYEQYF. CDR3 nucleotides: TGCAGCGTTGTGGTAGGACAGGGGGCCTACGAGCAGTACTTC.